This is a list of T cell receptor beta chains from one sample in a study of CD8 T cells in ankylosing spondylitis. Each CDR3 protein gets one entry after TCRdb re-called the 5' RACE reads with MiXCR. The data contain some 300,000 distinct CDR3 sequences, around 20% of them singletons. Sequencing input: blood, either unsorted or a sorted T cell fraction (not recorded which). These receptor sequences come from a female donor with ankylosing spondylitis or in good health (not recorded which). Each CDR3 is given with its conserved first and last residue. Each record gives: D gene, CDR3 length, clone size, J gene, V gene, CDR3 protein, CDR3 DNA. D genes are given only for firm matches. Clone size is not always given. Where it is, it says once, few, many or a class for expanded clones.

. 12 . TRBJ2-2 TRBV7-2 CASALNTGELFF TGTGCCAGCGCTCTGAACACCGGGGAGCTGTTTTTT
. 14 many TRBJ2-7 TRBV20-1 CSARRQALSYEQYF TGCAGTGCTAGAAGACAGGCATTATCCTACGAGCAGTACTTC
. 15 . TRBJ1-1 TRBV3-1 CASSQFQGENTEAFF TGTGCCAGCAGCCAATTCCAGGGAGAGAACACTGAAGCTTTCTTT
TRBD2 15 few TRBJ2-3 TRBV20-1 CSARVGLAGLDTQYF TGCAGTGCTAGGGTTGGACTAGCGGGGCTAGATACGCAGTATTTT
. 14 . TRBJ2-1 TRBV7-9 CASLRESSGNEQFF TGTGCCAGCCTAAGGGAATCCAGCGGCAATGAGCAGTTCTTC
. 15 . TRBJ2-7 TRBV12-3/TRBV12-4 CASSLSSALTYEQYF TGTGCCAGCAGTTTATCTAGCGCCCTGACCTACGAGCAGTACTTC
. 14 many TRBJ2-1 TRBV6-5 CASRSDISYNEQFF TGTGCCAGCAGATCCGACATTTCCTACAATGAGCAGTTCTTC
. 11 . TRBJ2-7 TRBV30 CAWSVVHEQYF TGTGCCTGGAGTGTAGTGCACGAGCAGTACTTC
. 15 . TRBJ2-7 TRBV20-1 CSASRLTGMDGEQYF TGCAGTGCTAGCAGACTGACAGGCATGGACGGCGAGCAGTACTTC
. 15 few TRBJ2-3 TRBV7-8 CASSTWTGSTDTQYF TGTGCCAGCAGCACTTGGACGGGAAGCACAGATACGCAGTATTTT
. 15 . TRBJ2-1 TRBV11-3 CASSLGPNPHNEQFF TGTGCCAGCAGCTTGGGCCCCAACCCTCACAATGAGCAGTTCTTC
TRBD2 15 few TRBJ2-7 TRBV7-9 CASSFSLAGVGEQYF TGTGCCAGCAGCTTCTCACTAGCGGGGGTTGGCGAGCAGTACTTC
TRBD2 15 . TRBJ2-7 TRBV20-1 CSAGEGTSGSYEQYF TGCAGTGCTGGCGAAGGAACTAGCGGTTCCTACGAGCAGTACTTC
. 16 . TRBJ2-5 TRBV5-1 CASSGRIQGVRETQYF TGCGCCAGCAGCGGCCGAATACAGGGCGTGAGAGAGACCCAGTACTTC
TRBD2 15 . TRBJ2-1 TRBV20-1 CSASLAGFSYNEQFF TGCAGTGCTAGTCTAGCGGGATTCTCCTACAATGAGCAGTTCTTC
. 15 . TRBJ2-1 TRBV9 CASTPPARDTNEQFF TGTGCCAGCACTCCCCCGGCTAGGGACACGAATGAGCAGTTCTTC